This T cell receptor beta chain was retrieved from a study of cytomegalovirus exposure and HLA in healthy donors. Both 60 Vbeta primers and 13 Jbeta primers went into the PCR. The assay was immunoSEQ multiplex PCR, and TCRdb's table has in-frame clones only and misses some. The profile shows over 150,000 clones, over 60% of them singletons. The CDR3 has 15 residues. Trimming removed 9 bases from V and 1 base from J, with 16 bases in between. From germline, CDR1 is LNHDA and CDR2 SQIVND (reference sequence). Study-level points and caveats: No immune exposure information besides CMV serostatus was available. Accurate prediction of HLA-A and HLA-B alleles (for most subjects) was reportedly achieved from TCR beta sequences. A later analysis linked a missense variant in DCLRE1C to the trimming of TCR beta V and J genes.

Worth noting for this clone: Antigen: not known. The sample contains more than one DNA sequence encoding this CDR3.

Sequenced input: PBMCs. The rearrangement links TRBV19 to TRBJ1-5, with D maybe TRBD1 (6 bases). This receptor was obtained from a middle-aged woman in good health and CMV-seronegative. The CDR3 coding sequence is TGTGCCAGCGGGGGGCAGGGGCGAAGCAATCAGCCCCAGCATTTT. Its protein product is CASGGQGRSNQPQHF.